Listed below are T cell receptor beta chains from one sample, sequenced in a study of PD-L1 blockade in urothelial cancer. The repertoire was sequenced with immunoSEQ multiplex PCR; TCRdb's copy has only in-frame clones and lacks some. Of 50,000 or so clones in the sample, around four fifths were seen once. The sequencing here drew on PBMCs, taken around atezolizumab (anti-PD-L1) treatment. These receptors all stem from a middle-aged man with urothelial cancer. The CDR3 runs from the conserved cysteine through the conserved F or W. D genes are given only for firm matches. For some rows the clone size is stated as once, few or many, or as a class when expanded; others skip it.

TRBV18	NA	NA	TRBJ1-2	TGTGCCAGCTCCCCCGGGGACAAGCTTAACTATGGCTACACCTTC	CASSPGDKLNYGYTF
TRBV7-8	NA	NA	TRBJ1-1	TGTGCCAGCAGCATAGGAGGGATGAACACTGAAGCTTTCTTT	CASSIGGMNTEAFF
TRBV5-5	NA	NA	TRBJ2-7	TGTGCCAGCAGCCCCATGGAGCGCTCCTCCTACGAGCAGTACTTC	CASSPMERSSYEQYF
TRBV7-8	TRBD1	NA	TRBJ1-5	TGTGCCAGCAGCTTAGATCCAGGGGGGATTGGCAATCAGCCCCAGCATTTT	CASSLDPGGIGNQPQHF
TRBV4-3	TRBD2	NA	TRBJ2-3	TGCGCCAGCAGCCAAGGACTAGCGGCCACAGATACGCAGTATTTT	CASSQGLAATDTQYF
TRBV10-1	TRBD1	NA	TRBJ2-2	TGCGCCAGCAGTCCTACAGGGGTAAACACCGGGGAGCTGTTTTTT	CASSPTGVNTGELFF
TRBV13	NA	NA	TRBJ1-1	TGTGCCAGCAGCTTAAAATCAGGGACTGAAGCTTTCTTT	CASSLKSGTEAFF
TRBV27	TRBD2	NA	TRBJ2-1	TGTGCCAGCAGTTTCGGGACTAGCGGGAATGAGCAGTTCTTC	CASSFGTSGNEQFF
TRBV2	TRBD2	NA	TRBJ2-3	TGTGCCAGCAGCTTTACAGCGGGAGGGGCAGATACGCAGTATTTT	CASSFTAGGADTQYF
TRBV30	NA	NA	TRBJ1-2	TGTGCCTGGAGTCTACTGTGGGGCCTAAACTATGGCTACACCTTC	CAWSLLWGLNYGYTF
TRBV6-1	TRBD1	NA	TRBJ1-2	TGTGCCAGCAGTAGGGGGACAGGGGGGGTCGGGGGCTACACCTTC	CASSRGTGGVGGYTF
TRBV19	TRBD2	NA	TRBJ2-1	TGTGCCAGTAGCGGGACTAGCGGGATAAACGCCTACAATGAGCAGTTCTTC	CASSGTSGINAYNEQFF
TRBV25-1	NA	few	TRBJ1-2	TGTGCCAGCAGTGCGAGTGCGACAGGCTACACCTTC	CASSASATGYTF
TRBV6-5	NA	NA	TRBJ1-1	TGTGCCACCGGCCGGGGGGCCGAGGTTGGAGCTTTCTTT	CATGRGAEVGAFF
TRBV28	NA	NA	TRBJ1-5	TGTGCCAGCCAAACCTCAATTTTAGCCCAGCATTTT	CASQTSILAQHF
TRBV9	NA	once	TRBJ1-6	TGTGCCAGCAGCTTACGGGACTCGAGCTCCTATAATTCACCCCTCCACTTT	CASSLRDSSSYNSPLHF
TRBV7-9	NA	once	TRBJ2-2	TGTGCCAGCAGCTCCTCCGACTACTACACCGGGGAGCTGTTTTTT	CASSSSDYYTGELFF
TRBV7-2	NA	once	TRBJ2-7	TGTGCCAGCAGCCTAACCCGACTGCCTACGTACGAGCAGTACTTC	CASSLTRLPTYEQYF
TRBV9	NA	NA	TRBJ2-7	TGTGCCAGCAGCGCAAGGACAGTCGGCGACGAGCAGTACTTC	CASSARTVGDEQYF
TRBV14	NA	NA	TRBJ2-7	TGTGCCAGCAGCCAAATACTCACCTACGAGCAGTACTTC	CASSQILTYEQYF
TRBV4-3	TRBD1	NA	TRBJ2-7	TGCGCCAGCAGCCAAGATTTCCGGACAGGGGTAAAGTACTTC	CASSQDFRTGVKYF
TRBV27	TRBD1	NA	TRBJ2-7	TGTGCCAGCAGTTTCCCCGGGACAGGCGAGCAGTACTTC	CASSFPGTGEQYF
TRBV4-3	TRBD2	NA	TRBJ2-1	TGCGCCAGCAGCCAGGGTTGGCCGGGGGCTAGCGGGAGGGCCGCCCTGCACGATGAGCAGTTCTTC	CASSQGWPGASGRAALHDEQFF
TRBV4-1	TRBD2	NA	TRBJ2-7	TGCGCCAGCAGCCAAGAGGGGTCTAGCGGACTCTACGAGCAGTACTTC	CASSQEGSSGLYEQYF
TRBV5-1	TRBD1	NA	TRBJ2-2	TGCGCCAGCAGCCCGGACAGGATCCAGACCGGGGAGCTGTTTTTT	CASSPDRIQTGELFF
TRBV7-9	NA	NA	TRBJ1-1	TGTGCCAGCAGCTTGGCGGGTGCGGAAACTGAAGCTTTCTTT	CASSLAGAETEAFF
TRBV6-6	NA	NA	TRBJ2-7	TGTGCCAGCAAAGTCCCCAAAGGACAGACCTACGAGCAGTACTTC	CASKVPKGQTYEQYF
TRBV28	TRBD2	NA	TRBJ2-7	TGTGCCAGCAGGGCCCCCGAGCGGGGCTACGAGCAGTACTTC	CASRAPERGYEQYF
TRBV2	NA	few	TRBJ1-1	TGTGCCAGCAGTGCTTTCCGTATGAACACTGAAGCTTTCTTT	CASSAFRMNTEAFF
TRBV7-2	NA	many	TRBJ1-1	TGTGCCAGCAGCTTAATGGCAGATATGAACACTGAAGCTTTCTTT	CASSLMADMNTEAFF
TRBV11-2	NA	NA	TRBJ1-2	TGTGCCAGCAGCACACCACAGGGAATGGATGGCTACACCTTC	CASSTPQGMDGYTF
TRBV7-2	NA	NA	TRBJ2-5	TGTGCCAGCAGCCTCACCGGCGGGGCTAGCGCGCACCAAGAGACCCAGTACTTC	CASSLTGGASAHQETQYF
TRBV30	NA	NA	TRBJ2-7	TGTGCCTGGAGCGAGACAGGATGGTCCTACGAGCAGTACTTC	CAWSETGWSYEQYF
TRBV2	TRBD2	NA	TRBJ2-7	TGTGCCAGCAGTGTCTGGGAGGGCCACTACGAGCAGTACTTC	CASSVWEGHYEQYF
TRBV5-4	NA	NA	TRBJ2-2	TGTGCCAGCAGCCACACGTGGGGGGCCGGGGAGCTGTTTTTT	CASSHTWGAGELFF
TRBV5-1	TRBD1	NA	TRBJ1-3	TGCGCCAGCAGCTTGCTGACAGGGGCTGGAAACACCATATATTTT	CASSLLTGAGNTIYF
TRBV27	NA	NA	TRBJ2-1	TGTGCCAGCAGTCCACAGTACAATGAGCAGTTCTTC	CASSPQYNEQFF
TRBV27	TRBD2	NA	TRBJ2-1	TGTGCCAGCAGTTTTACATCAAGCGGGAGTCGGCACAATGAGCAGTTCTTC	CASSFTSSGSRHNEQFF
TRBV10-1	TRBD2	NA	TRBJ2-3	TGCGCCAGCAGTGATGGGGGAAGACTAGCGGGAGTGGCGTGGGGAGATACGCAGTATTTT	CASSDGGRLAGVAWGDTQYF
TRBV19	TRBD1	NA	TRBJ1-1	TGTGCCAGTATTGACAGGGGACCTGAAGCTTTCTTT	CASIDRGPEAFF
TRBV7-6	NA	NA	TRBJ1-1	TGTGCCAGCAGCTTAGGTTCAGTGAACACTGAAGCTTTCTTT	CASSLGSVNTEAFF
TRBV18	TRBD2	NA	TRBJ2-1	TGTGCCAGCTCATTAACTCTAGCGGGAGTCATGGATGAGCAGTTCTTC	CASSLTLAGVMDEQFF
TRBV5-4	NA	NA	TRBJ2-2	TGTGCCAGCAGCTTCGGGGGAGGGAACACCGGGGAGCTGTTTTTT	CASSFGGGNTGELFF
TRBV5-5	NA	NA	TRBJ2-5	TGTGCCAGCAGCATGACTGACCTAGATCAAGAGACCCAGTACTTC	CASSMTDLDQETQYF
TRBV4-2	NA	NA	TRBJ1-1	TGTGCCAGCAGCCAAGCCACAGGGACTGAAGCTTTCTTT	CASSQATGTEAFF
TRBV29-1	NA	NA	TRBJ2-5	TGCAGCGTTGAAGATCCGGGTCATCCAGTCCAAGAGACCCAGTACTTC	CSVEDPGHPVQETQYF
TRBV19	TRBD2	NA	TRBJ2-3	TGTGCCAGTACTCGACTAGCGGACCACACAGATACGCAGTATTTT	CASTRLADHTDTQYF
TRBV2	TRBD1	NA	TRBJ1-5	TGTGCCAGCAGTGTAGGAGACAGGGTTCAGCCCCAGCATTTT	CASSVGDRVQPQHF
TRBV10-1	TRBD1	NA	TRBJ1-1	TGCGCCAGCAGTGGGACCGGGACAGGGCCTTCTGGAGCTTTCTTT	CASSGTGTGPSGAFF
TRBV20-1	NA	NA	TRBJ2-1	TGCAGTGCTAGCAACAGCAATGAGCAGTTCTTC	CSASNSNEQFF
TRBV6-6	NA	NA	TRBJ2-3	TGTGCCAGCAGTTACGACAGCTTGGGAGATACGCAGTATTTT	CASSYDSLGDTQYF
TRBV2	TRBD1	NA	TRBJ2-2	TGTGCCAGCAGCCGGGTGGGACAGGGTGTCACCGGGGAGCTGTTTTTT	CASSRVGQGVTGELFF
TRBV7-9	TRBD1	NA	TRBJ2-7	TGTGCCAGCAGCTCTCCGGGACAGGGGCCCTACGAGCAGTACTTC	CASSSPGQGPYEQYF
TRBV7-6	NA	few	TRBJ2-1	TGTGCCAGCAGCTCCCGACTAAATGAGCAGTTCTTC	CASSSRLNEQFF
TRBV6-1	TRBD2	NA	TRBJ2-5	TGTGCCAGCAGGGTTAGCGGGAGCTGGGGCGAGACCCAGTACTTC	CASRVSGSWGETQYF
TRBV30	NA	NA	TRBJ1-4	TGTGCCTGGATGCGGGGAGATAATGAAAAACTGTTTTTT	CAWMRGDNEKLFF
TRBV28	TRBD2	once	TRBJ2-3	TGTGCCAGCAGCACATCCGGGACCCTTCGGGAGGAGCAGTATTTT	CASSTSGTLREEQYF
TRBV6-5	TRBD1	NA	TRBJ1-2	TGTGCCAGCAGACAGGGGGCAGGGGGCTACACCTTC	CASRQGAGGYTF
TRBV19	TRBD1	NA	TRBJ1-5	TGTGCCAGTAGTGCCACAGGGGGCGGCCAGCCCCAGCATTTT	CASSATGGGQPQHF